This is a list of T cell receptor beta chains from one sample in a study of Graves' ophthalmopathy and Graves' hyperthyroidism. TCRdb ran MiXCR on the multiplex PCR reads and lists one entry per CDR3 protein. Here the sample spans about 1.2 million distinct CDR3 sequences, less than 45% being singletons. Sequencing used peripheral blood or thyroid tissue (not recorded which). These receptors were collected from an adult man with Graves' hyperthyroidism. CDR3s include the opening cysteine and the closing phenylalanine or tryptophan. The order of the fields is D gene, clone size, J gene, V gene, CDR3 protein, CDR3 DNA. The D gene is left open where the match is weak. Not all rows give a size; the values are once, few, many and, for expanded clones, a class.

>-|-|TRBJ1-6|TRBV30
CAWSLNSPLHF
TGTGCCTGGAGTCTTAATTCACCCCTCCACTTT
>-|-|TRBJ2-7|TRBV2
CASGWRSYEQYF
TGTGCCAGCGGATGGCGGTCCTACGAGCAGTACTTC
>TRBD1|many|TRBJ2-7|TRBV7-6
CASSLGTGVSDEQYF
TGTGCCAGCAGCTTAGGGACAGGGGTCAGCGACGAGCAGTACTTC
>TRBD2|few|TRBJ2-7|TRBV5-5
CASSLGLAGLGSYEQYF
TGTGCCAGCAGCTTGGGACTAGCGGGATTGGGATCCTACGAGCAGTACTTC
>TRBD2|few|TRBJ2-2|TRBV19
CASSKGGRHTGELFF
TGTGCCAGTAGTAAGGGCGGGAGGCACACCGGGGAGCTGTTTTTT
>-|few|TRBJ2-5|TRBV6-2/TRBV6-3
CASSSGGSEETQYF
TGTGCCAGCAGTTCTGGCGGCTCGGAGGAGACCCAGTACTTC
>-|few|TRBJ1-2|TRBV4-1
CASSPRDIHGYTF
TGCGCCAGCAGCCCTAGGGACATCCATGGCTACACCTTC
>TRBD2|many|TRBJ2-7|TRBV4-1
CASSQGLVYEQYF
TGCGCCAGCAGCCAGGGACTAGTCTACGAGCAGTACTTC
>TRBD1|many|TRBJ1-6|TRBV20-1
CSARTGQGINNSPLHF
TGCAGTGCTAGGACGGGACAGGGGATAAATAATTCACCCCTCCACTTT
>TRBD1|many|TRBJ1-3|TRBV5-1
CASSSQRQGKPSSGNTIYF
TGCGCCAGCAGCTCCCAAAGACAGGGAAAACCTTCCTCTGGAAACACCATATATTTT
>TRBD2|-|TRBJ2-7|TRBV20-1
CSARDRTGTSGTYEQYF
TGCAGTGCTAGAGACCGAACTGGGACTAGCGGAACCTACGAGCAGTACTTC
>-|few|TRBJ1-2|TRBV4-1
CASSQDLRLWYLRLDYGYTF
TGCGCCAGCAGCCAAGATCTCAGACTTTGGTATCTGAGGCTTGACTATGGCTACACCTTC
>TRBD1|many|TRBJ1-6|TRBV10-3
CAISPQGRAYNSPLHF
TGTGCCATCAGTCCACAGGGGAGGGCCTATAATTCACCCCTCCACTTT
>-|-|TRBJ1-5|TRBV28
CASSLGGRDQPQHF
TGTGCCAGCAGTTTGGGGGGTCGCGATCAGCCCCAGCATTTT
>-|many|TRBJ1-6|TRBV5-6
CASSSYRFNSPLHF
TGTGCCAGCAGCTCGTACAGGTTTAATTCACCCCTCCACTTT
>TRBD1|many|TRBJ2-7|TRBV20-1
CSARPGQGAVRTPDAQYF
TGCAGTGCTAGGCCGGGACAGGGGGCTGTTCGAACCCCGGATGCGCAGTACTTC
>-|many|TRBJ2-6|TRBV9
CASSVDPGRSGANVLTF
TGTGCCAGCAGCGTAGATCCAGGGAGGTCTGGGGCCAACGTCCTGACTTTC
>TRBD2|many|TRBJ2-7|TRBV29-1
CSVDGLAGEYEQYF
TGCAGCGTTGATGGGTTAGCGGGAGAGTACGAGCAGTACTTC
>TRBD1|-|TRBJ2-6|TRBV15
CATRRQGATNVLTF
TGTGCCACCCGTCGACAGGGGGCCACCAACGTCCTGACTTTC
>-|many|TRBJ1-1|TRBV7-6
CASSASQGGSWVSAFF
TGTGCCAGCAGCGCAAGTCAGGGTGGATCATGGGTCTCGGCTTTCTTT
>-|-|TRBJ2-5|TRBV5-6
CASSLEGPTDQGTQYF
TGTGCCAGCAGCTTGGAGGGACCGACCGACCAAGGGACCCAGTACTTC
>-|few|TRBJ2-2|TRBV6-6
CASAPASNTGELFF
TGTGCCAGCGCGCCCGCATCGAACACCGGGGAGCTGTTTTTT
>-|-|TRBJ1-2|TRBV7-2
CASSLKLGETNYGYTF
TGTGCCAGCAGCTTAAAGTTGGGAGAAACTAACTATGGCTACACCTTC
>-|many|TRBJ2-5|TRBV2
CASSRKETQYF
TGTGCCAGCAGTCGGAAAGAGACCCAGTACTTC
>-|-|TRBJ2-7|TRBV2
CASSYSFGELNEQYF
TGTGCCAGCAGTTATTCCTTCGGGGAATTGAACGAGCAGTACTTC
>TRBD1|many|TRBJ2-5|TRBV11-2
CASSTAPTGGWETQYF
TGTGCCAGCAGCACAGCCCCGACAGGGGGGTGGGAGACCCAGTACTTC
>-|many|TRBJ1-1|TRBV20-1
CSAKGVGAFF
TGCAGTGCTAAGGGGGTTGGAGCTTTCTTT
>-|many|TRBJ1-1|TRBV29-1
CSVRGGRGDTEAFF
TGCAGCGTGAGAGGGGGGCGCGGGGACACTGAAGCTTTCTTT
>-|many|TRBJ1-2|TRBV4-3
CASRGVGDYGYTF
TGCGCCAGCAGAGGGGTTGGAGACTATGGCTACACCTTC
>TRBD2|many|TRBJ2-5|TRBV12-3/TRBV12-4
CASSGRATSGGAWETQYF
TGTGCCAGCAGTGGTCGGGCGACTAGCGGGGGGGCATGGGAGACCCAGTACTTC
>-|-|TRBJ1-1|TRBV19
CASSPPGRTNEAFF
TGTGCCAGTAGTCCACCGGGGCGAACTAATGAAGCTTTCTTT
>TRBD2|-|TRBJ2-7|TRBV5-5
CASSPGTSGRNEQYF
TGCGCCAGCAGCCCCGGGACTAGCGGGAGAAACGAGCAGTACTTC
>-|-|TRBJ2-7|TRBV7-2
CASSSKTRDRSQYTYEQYF
TGTGCCAGCAGTTCCAAAACCCGAGACAGGTCCCAGTACACCTACGAGCAGTACTTC
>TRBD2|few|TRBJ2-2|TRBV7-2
CASSLYGTRGTGELFF
TGTGCCAGCAGCTTATATGGGACTAGGGGCACCGGGGAGCTGTTTTTT
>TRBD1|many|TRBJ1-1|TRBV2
CASSDQGAIGTEAFF
TGTGCCAGCAGTGATCAGGGGGCTATCGGCACTGAAGCTTTCTTT
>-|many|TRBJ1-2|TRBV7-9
CASSLGSGGVGGYTF
TGTGCCAGCAGCTTAGGAAGCGGGGGCGTCGGGGGCTACACCTTC
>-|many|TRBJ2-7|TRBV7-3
CASSLQGGISYEQYF
TGTGCCAGCAGCTTACAGGGGGGCATCTCCTACGAGCAGTACTTC
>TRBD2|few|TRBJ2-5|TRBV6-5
CASSPPGGPEETQYF
TGTGCCAGCAGTCCTCCGGGAGGGCCTGAAGAGACCCAGTACTTC
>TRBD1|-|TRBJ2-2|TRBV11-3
CASSDSGGGGELFF
TGTGCCAGCAGCGACTCAGGGGGCGGCGGGGAGCTGTTTTTT
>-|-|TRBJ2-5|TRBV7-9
CASNLGQGQETQYF
TGTGCCAGCAACTTAGGGCAGGGCCAAGAGACCCAGTACTTC
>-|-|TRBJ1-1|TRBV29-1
CSVGDMGGAFF
TGCAGCGTTGGGGACATGGGTGGAGCTTTCTTT
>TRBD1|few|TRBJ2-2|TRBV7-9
CASSLPGTGRGTGELFF
TGTGCCAGCAGCCTCCCCGGGACAGGTAGAGGCACCGGGGAGCTGTTTTTT
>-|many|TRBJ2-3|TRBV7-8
CASWTPATDTQYF
TGTGCCAGCTGGACACCAGCCACAGATACGCAGTATTTT
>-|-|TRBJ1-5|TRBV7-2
CASSMYQDQPQHF
TGTGCCAGCAGCATGTACCAAGACCAGCCCCAGCATTTT
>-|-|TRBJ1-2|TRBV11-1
CASSLSGTYYGYTF
TGTGCCAGCAGCTTATCAGGGACCTACTATGGCTACACCTTC
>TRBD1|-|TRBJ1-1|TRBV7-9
CASRPTGGVTEAFF
TGTGCCAGCAGACCGACAGGGGGCGTAACTGAAGCTTTCTTT
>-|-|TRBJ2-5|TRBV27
CASSSWDDTRGQETQYF
TGTGCCAGCAGTTCATGGGATGACACTAGGGGTCAAGAGACCCAGTACTTC
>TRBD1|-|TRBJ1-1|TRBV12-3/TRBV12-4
CASSRGQGAPANTEAFF
TGTGCCAGCAGTCGGGGACAGGGGGCGCCGGCGAACACTGAAGCTTTCTTT
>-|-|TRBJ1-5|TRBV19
CASSIDLWARPLGNQPQHF
TGTGCCAGTAGTATAGATTTATGGGCCAGACCCTTGGGCAATCAGCCCCAGCATTTT
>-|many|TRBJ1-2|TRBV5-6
CASSPPGVGGYTF
TGTGCCAGCAGCCCCCCTGGTGTCGGTGGCTACACCTTC
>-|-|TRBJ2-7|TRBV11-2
CASSPLRGGIGVYEQYF
TGTGCCAGCAGCCCCCTTAGAGGGGGGATCGGCGTCTACGAGCAGTACTTC
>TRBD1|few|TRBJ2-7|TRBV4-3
CASSQEQGNSYEQYF
TGCGCCAGCAGCCAAGAACAGGGGAATTCCTACGAGCAGTACTTC